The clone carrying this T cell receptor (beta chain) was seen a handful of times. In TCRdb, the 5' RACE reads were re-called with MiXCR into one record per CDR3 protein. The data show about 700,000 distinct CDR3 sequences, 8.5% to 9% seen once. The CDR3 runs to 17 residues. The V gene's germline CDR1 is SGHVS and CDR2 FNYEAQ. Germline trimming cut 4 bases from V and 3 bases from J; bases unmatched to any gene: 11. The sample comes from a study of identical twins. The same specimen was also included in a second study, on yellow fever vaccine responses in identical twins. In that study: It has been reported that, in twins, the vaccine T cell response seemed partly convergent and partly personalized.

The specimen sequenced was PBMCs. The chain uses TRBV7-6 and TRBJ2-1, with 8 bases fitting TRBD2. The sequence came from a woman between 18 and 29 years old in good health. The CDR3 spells CASSSKPPSGSYNEQFF. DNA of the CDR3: TGTGCCAGCAGCTCGAAACCCCCCAGCGGGAGCTACAATGAGCAGTTCTTC.